This is a list of T cell receptor beta chains from one sample in a study of CD8 T cells in ankylosing spondylitis. From the 5' RACE reads, TCRdb called clonotypes with MiXCR, one entry per CDR3 protein. The sample records tens of thousands of distinct CDR3 sequences, less than 6% being singletons. The sample taken for sequencing was blood, either unsorted or a sorted T cell fraction (not recorded which). Receptors were obtained from a male donor with ankylosing spondylitis or in good health (not recorded which). Both conserved end residues are part of each CDR3.

CDR3 | J | V
CASSQGNRDTQYF | TRBJ2-3 | TRBV14
CSVDDGRRTF | TRBJ1-2 | TRBV29-1
CASSDGGTDTQYF | TRBJ2-3 | TRBV6-4
CSATPGTVDSGANVLTF | TRBJ2-6 | TRBV20-1
CASSSPSTDTQYF | TRBJ2-3 | TRBV7-2
CASSPDEGGDTQYF | TRBJ2-3 | TRBV5-1
CATQISRGTEAFF | TRBJ1-1 | TRBV5-1
CASSVEGNTEAFF | TRBJ1-1 | TRBV9
CSVEVQGDEQYF | TRBJ2-7 | TRBV29-1
CSASPRNTEAFF | TRBJ1-1 | TRBV20-1
CASSPPGLAGGLYEQYF | TRBJ2-7 | TRBV18
CASTLNRSYNSPLHF | TRBJ1-6 | TRBV2
CASSLLQGDQPQHF | TRBJ1-5 | TRBV18
CASSLDSYNEKLFF | TRBJ1-4 | TRBV5-1
CAISPRQGAYTGELFF | TRBJ2-2 | TRBV10-3
CASRHTDRVSGGYTF | TRBJ1-2 | TRBV28
CASSLAENTEAFF | TRBJ1-1 | TRBV27
CASSAAGTNNQPQHF | TRBJ1-5 | TRBV5-6
CASSHGTDQEAFF | TRBJ1-1 | TRBV4-2